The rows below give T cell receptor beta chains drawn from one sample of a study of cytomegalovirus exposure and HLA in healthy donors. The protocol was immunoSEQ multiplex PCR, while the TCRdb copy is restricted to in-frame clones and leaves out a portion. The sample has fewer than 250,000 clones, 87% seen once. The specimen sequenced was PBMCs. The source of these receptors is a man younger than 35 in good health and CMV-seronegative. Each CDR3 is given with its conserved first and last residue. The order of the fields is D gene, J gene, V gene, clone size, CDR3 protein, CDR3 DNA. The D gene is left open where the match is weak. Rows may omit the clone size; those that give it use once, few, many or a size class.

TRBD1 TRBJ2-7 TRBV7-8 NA CASSLADRAPPYEQYF TGTGCCAGCAGCTTAGCCGACAGGGCGCCCCCTTACGAGCAGTACTTC
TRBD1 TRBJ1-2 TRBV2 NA CASSSETGLGYTF TGTGCCAGCAGTTCGGAGACAGGGTTGGGCTACACCTTC
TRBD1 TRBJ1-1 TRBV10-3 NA CAISEIRGQGTEAFF TGTGCCATCAGTGAGATAAGGGGGCAGGGCACTGAAGCTTTCTTT
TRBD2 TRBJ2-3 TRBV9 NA CASSGGTSGRADTQYF TGTGCCAGCAGCGGGGGGACTAGCGGGAGGGCAGATACGCAGTATTTT
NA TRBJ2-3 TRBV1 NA CTSSQWRARTDTQYF TGCACCAGCAGCCAATGGCGGGCCCGCACAGATACGCAGTATTTT
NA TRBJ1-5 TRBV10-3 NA CAISDGQRNQPQHF TGTGCCATCAGTGATGGACAGCGCAATCAGCCCCAGCATTTT
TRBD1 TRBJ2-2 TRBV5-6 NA CASSSPLTGRGNTGELFF TGTGCCAGCAGCTCCCCCCTGACAGGGAGAGGGAACACCGGGGAGCTGTTTTTT
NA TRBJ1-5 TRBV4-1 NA CASSQWAISRTYSNQPQHF TGCGCCAGCAGCCAATGGGCTATAAGCAGGACATATAGCAATCAGCCCCAGCATTTT
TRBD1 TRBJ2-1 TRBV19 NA CASSAGQGANEQFF TGTGCCAGTAGTGCTGGACAGGGGGCAAATGAGCAGTTCTTC
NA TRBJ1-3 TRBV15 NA CATSRDGKGSASGNTIYF TGTGCCACCAGCAGAGACGGGAAGGGCAGCGCCTCTGGAAACACCATATATTTT
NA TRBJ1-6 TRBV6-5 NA CASTQGRRASPLHF TGTGCCAGCACCCAGGGGCGACGGGCTTCACCCCTCCACTTT
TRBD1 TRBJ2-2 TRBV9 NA CASGSSQGVLGLFF TGTGCCAGCGGGTCGAGTCAGGGGGTATTGGGGCTGTTTTTT
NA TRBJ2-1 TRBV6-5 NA CASSYSAGLNEQFF TGTGCCAGCAGTTACTCCGCAGGGTTAAATGAGCAGTTCTTC
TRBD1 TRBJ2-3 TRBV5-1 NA CASSGQGTDTQYF TGCGCCAGCAGTGGACAGGGCACAGATACGCAGTATTTT
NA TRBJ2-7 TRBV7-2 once CASSLDYGGGLWEQYF TGTGCCAGCAGCTTAGACTACGGGGGTGGCTTATGGGAGCAGTACTTC
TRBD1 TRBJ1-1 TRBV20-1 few CSAPRGESAFF TGCAGTGCCCCCAGGGGGGAGTCAGCTTTCTTT
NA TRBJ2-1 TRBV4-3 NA CASSPAGTLYNEQFF TGCGCCAGCAGCCCAGCCGGGACACTCTACAATGAGCAGTTCTTC
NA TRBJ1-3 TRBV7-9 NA CASSLGSTRGGNTIYF TGTGCCAGCAGCTTAGGATCCACGCGGGGGGGAAACACCATATATTTT
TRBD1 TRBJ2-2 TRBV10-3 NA CAISEKGANIGELFF TGTGCCATCAGTGAGAAGGGGGCGAATATCGGGGAGCTGTTTTTT
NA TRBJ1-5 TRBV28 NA CASSLSGTSNQPQHF TGTGCCAGCAGTTTAAGCGGGACTAGCAATCAGCCCCAGCATTTT
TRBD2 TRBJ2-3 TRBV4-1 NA CASSLVGERDTDTQYF TGCGCCAGCAGCCTAGTTGGAGAGCGGGACACAGATACGCAGTATTTT
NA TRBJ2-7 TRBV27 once CASSPWDTSYEQYF TGTGCCAGCAGTCCATGGGACACCTCCTACGAGCAGTACTTC
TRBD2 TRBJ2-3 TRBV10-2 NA CASSVSGRSTDTQYF TGCGCCAGCAGCGTTAGCGGGAGAAGCACAGATACGCAGTATTTT
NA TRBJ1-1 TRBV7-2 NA CASSLALGLNTEAFF TGTGCCAGCAGCTTAGCGCTCGGTTTGAACACTGAAGCTTTCTTT
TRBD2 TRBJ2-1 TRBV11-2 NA CASSLFREGLVNEQFF TGTGCCAGCAGCTTATTCCGGGAGGGCTTAGTTAATGAGCAGTTCTTC
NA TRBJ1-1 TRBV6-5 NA CASQGWNTEAFF TGTGCCAGCCAGGGTTGGAACACTGAAGCTTTCTTT
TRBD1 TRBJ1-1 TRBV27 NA CASTTGAEAFF TGTGCCAGCACGACAGGGGCTGAAGCTTTCTTT
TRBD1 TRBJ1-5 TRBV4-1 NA CASSQAPGTEQPQHF TGCGCCAGCAGCCAAGCGCCGGGGACAGAACAGCCCCAGCATTTT
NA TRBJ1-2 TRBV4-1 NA CASSRPGATIYGYTF TGCGCCAGCAGCCGCCCAGGGGCCACGATCTATGGCTACACCTTC
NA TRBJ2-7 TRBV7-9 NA CASSLDAGEQYF TGTGCCAGCAGCTTAGACGCGGGTGAGCAGTACTTC
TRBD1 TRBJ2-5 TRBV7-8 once CASSWDREETQYF TGTGCCAGCAGCTGGGACAGGGAAGAGACCCAGTACTTC
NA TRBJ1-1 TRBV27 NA CASSLSSRISTGEAFF TGTGCCAGCAGTTTAAGTTCTCGTATATCTACGGGGGAGGCTTTCTTT
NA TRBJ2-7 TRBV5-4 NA CASSSDWSHHSYEQYF TGTGCCAGCAGCTCCGACTGGTCCCACCACTCCTACGAGCAGTACTTC
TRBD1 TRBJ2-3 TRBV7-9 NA CASSLVSGGFSTDTQYF TGTGCCAGCAGCTTAGTGTCAGGGGGCTTTAGCACAGATACGCAGTATTTT
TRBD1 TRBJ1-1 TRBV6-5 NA CASSPGQGAKEKAFF TGTGCCAGCAGCCCGGGACAGGGGGCTAAGGAGAAAGCTTTCTTT
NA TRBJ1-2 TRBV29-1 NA CSVVGVRGYTF TGCAGCGTTGTGGGAGTCCGCGGCTACACCTTC
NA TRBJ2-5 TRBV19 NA CASSIGRGSRQETQYF TGTGCCAGTAGTATTGGCCGGGGGAGTAGGCAAGAGACCCAGTACTTC
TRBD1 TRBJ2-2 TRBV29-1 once CSVSSQGVWTGELFF TGCAGCGTTTCCTCACAGGGGGTGTGGACCGGGGAGCTGTTTTTT
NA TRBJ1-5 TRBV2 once CASSVLDPQPQHF TGTGCCAGCAGTGTATTAGATCCTCAGCCCCAGCATTTT
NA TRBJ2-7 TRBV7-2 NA CASSPSQVSYEQYF TGTGCCAGCAGCCCTAGCCAGGTCTCCTACGAGCAGTACTTC
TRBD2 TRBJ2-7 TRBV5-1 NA CASSLASGGVYEQYF TGCGCCAGCAGCTTGGCTAGCGGGGGGGTTTACGAGCAGTACTTC
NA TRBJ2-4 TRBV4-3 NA CASSQAVAGDSLQYF TGCGCCAGCAGCCAAGCTGTAGCAGGTGACAGTTTACAGTACTTC
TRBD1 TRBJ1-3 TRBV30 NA CAWGGTDRTIYF TGTGCCTGGGGGGGGACAGATCGGACCATATATTTT
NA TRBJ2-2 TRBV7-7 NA CASSLNEAGELFF TGTGCTAGCAGCTTAAACGAGGCCGGGGAGCTGTTTTTT
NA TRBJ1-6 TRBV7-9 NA CASSQTGRPGNSPLHF TGTGCCAGCAGTCAAACAGGGCGGCCGGGCAATTCACCCCTCCACTTT
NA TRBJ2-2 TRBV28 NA CASSSGQNTGELFF TGTGCCAGCAGTTCGGGACAGAACACCGGGGAGCTGTTTTTT
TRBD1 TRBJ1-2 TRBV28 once CASSPGQVSYGYTF TGTGCCAGCAGTCCGGGACAGGTATCCTATGGCTACACCTTC
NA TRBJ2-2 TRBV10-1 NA CASSEEEGGWTGELFF TGCGCCAGCAGTGAGGAGGAGGGCGGTTGGACCGGGGAGCTGTTTTTT
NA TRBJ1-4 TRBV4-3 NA CASSQERGTGIGEKLFF TGCGCCAGCAGCCAAGAACGGGGAACGGGCATAGGTGAAAAACTGTTTTTT
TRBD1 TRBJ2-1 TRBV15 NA CATSKTGSGYADEQFF TGTGCCACCAGCAAGACAGGGTCGGGCTACGCCGATGAGCAGTTCTTC
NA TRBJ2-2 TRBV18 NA CASSPQGPGELFF TGTGCCAGCTCACCCCAGGGTCCCGGGGAGCTGTTTTTT
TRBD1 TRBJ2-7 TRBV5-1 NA CASSSRLRDRGDEQYF TGCGCCAGCAGCTCTCGACTCCGGGACAGGGGAGACGAGCAGTACTTC
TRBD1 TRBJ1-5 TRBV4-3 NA CASSRTIQGVGDQPQHF TGCGCCAGCAGCCGAACGATACAGGGGGTGGGTGATCAGCCCCAGCATTTT
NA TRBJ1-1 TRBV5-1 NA CASSLDSGFAAFF TGCGCCAGCAGCTTGGATTCAGGGTTTGCGGCTTTCTTT
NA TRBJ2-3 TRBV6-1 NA CASSEQYIVGDTQYF TGTGCCAGCAGTGAACAATATATCGTGGGCGATACGCAGTATTTT